Below, 19 T cell receptor beta chains from the same sample are listed, as sequenced in a study of control samples from healthy donors and cancer patients. Assay: immunoSEQ multiplex PCR; the TCRdb copy retains only in-frame clones and omits some. The table lists 150,000 to 190,000 clones, roughly 93% of them singletons. Sequences were obtained from blood. The receptors were gathered from a man aged 45-65 years in good health.

This clone was seen a single time. V usage is TRBV7-2 and J usage is TRBJ2-5; TRBD2 might be the D (6 bases). V shed 5 bases and J shed 7 bases, with 17 bases lying between them. The CDR3 is 14 amino acids. The germline V gene has CDR1 SGHTA and CDR2 FQGNSA. Here the CDR3 reads CASSPPRLGPTQYF. The CDR3 region has the DNA TGTGCCAGCAGCCCCCCCAGACTAGGCCCGACCCAGTACTTC. Complete variable domain (other parts from reference TRBV7-2 and TRBJ2-5): GAGVSQSPSNKVTEKGKDVELRCDPISGHTALYWYRQSLGQGLEFLIYFQGNSAPDKSGLPSDRFSAERTGGSVSTLTIQRTQQEDSAVYLCASSPPRLGPTQYFGPGTRLLVL.

The chain employs TRBV19 and TRBJ1-5, with D unresolved. Trimming took 4 bases from V and 2 from J, leaving 15 bases between them. Germline V gene sequence: CDR1 LNHDA, CDR2 SQIVND (reference sequence). This CDR3 spans 16 amino acids. CDR3 sequence (DNA): TGTGCCAGTAGTAGGGGATTTGACCGCCGCAATCAGCCCCAGCATTTT. Residues: CASSRGFDRRNQPQHF.

The chain employs TRBV3-1 (or the pseudogene TRBV3-2) and TRBJ2-1, with D unresolved. V was shortened by 1 base and J by 9 bases, with 16 bases between the two germline ends. This CDR3 spans 15 amino acids. The germline V gene encodes CDR1 LGHDT and CDR2 YNNKEL (reference sequence). The CDR3 protein is CASSQAVITAGEQFF. In DNA form, the CDR3 reads TGTGCCAGCAGCCAAGCGGTTATAACCGCCGGTGAGCAGTTCTTC.

This chain connects TRBV25-1 to TRBJ2-5, with 8 bases matching TRBD1. The CDR3 sequence is 14 residues long. The V segment lost 8 bases and the J segment 5 bases; nucleotides outside the gene matches: 10. From germline, CDR1 is MGHDK and CDR2 SYGVNS. CDR3: CASSGQDDGETQYF. CDR3 coding DNA: TGTGCCAGCTCGGGACAGGACGATGGGGAGACCCAGTACTTC.

The chain uses TRBV4-1 and TRBJ2-3; 12 bases are a match to TRBD2. The CDR3 loop spans 17 amino acids. J lost 3 bases, V lost 2 bases, and 6 bases had no gene match. Germline V gene data show CDR1 as MGHRA and CDR2 as YSYEKL. The CDR3, as DNA: TGCGCCAGCAGCCAACTTAGAGGGACTAGCGGGACAGATACGCAGTATTTT. Translated: CASSQLRGTSGTDTQYF.

A note on this clone: A read error may account for a junction end that differs from germline. The chain recombines TRBV5-1 with TRBJ1-1, with unresolved D. CDR3 length: 13 amino acids. Per the germline V gene, CDR1 is SGHRS and CDR2 is YFSETQ. In DNA, the CDR3 is TGCGCCAGCAGCTTGATGATGAACGCTGAAGCTTTCTTT. Protein sequence: CASSLMMNAEAFF.

This clone was seen a handful of times. The chain combines TRBV30 with TRBJ1-1; D unclear. V was pared by 5 bases and J by 8 bases, with 15 bases between. In germline, CDR1 is GTSNPN, CDR2 SVGIG (reference sequence). This CDR3 comprises 12 residues. The CDR3 sequence: CAWGLRRGEAFF. In DNA form, the CDR3 reads TGTGCCTGGGGACTAAGACGCGGAGAAGCTTTCTTT.

The rearrangement joins TRBV2 to TRBJ2-7; 9 nucleotides agree with TRBD2. V trimming: 3 bases; J trimming: 5 bases; junction bases outside the gene matches: 8. CDR1 and CDR2 from the germline V gene are SNHLY and FYNNEI. The CDR3 consists of 15 residues. CDR3 DNA sequence: TGTGCCAGCAGTGACAGGACTAGCGCATTGGACGAGCAGTACTTC. The encoded protein is CASSDRTSALDEQYF.

V is TRBV24-1 and J is TRBJ2-1, with TRBD2 identical over 13 bases. Germline V gene lookup returns CDR1 KGHDR and CDR2 SFDVKD. The CDR3 consists of 19 residues. Losses at the gene ends were 3 bases for V and 0 bases for J; bases not matched to a gene: 7. The CDR3 loop is CATSDPGTSGKSSYNEQFF. DNA for the CDR3: TGTGCCACCAGTGATCCCGGGACTAGCGGGAAAAGCTCCTACAATGAGCAGTTCTTC.

The rearrangement uses TRBV19 and TRBJ1-2; TRBD1 matches 7 bases. This CDR3 has 13 amino acids. CDR1 LNHDA and CDR2 SQIVND come from the germline V gene (reference sequence). V shed 7 bases and J 3 bases; nucleotides not matched to a gene: 5. The CDR3 loop reads CASTLQGYYGYTF. CDR3 sequence (DNA): TGTGCCAGTACCTTACAGGGGTACTATGGCTACACCTTC.

The chain couples TRBV29-1 to TRBJ2-7; D possibly uses TRBD1 or TRBD2 (5 bases each). The V gene lost 6 bases and the J gene lost 2 bases, with 20 bases spanning the gap. Per germline, CDR1 SQVTM and CDR2 ANQGSEA. This CDR3 contains 15 residues. CDR3 DNA: TGCAGCGTGGGGAGATCCGGGACCGATCCCTACGAGCAGTACTTC. As protein: CSVGRSGTDPYEQYF.

Concerning this clone: One end of the junction varies from germline; a read error may be responsible. V and J are TRBV5-6 and TRBJ2-2, with 9 bases aligning to TRBD2. The CDR3 extends over 15 amino acids. Germline CDR1 and CDR2: SGHDT and YYEEEE. CDR3 nucleotides: TGTGCCAACAGCCCTGGTAGCGGGAGCACCGGGGAGCTGTTTTTT. Amino acid sequence: CANSPGSGSTGELFF.

V gene TRBV10-1 combines with J gene TRBJ2-1, with D perhaps matching TRBD2 (5 bases). Germline CDR1 is WNHNN and CDR2 is SYGVQD (reference sequence). The CDR3 has 11 residues. Trimming removed 3 bases from V and 9 bases from J, with 6 bases in between. This CDR3 reads CASSERGEQFF. The CDR3 nucleotides are TGCGCCAGCAGTGAACGGGGTGAGCAGTTCTTC.

This chain links TRBV30 with TRBJ2-4; D may match TRBD1 or TRBD2 (5 bases each). Trimming pared 4 bases from V and 7 bases from J, leaving 11 bases between. CDR1 and CDR2 (germline): GTSNPN, SVGIG (reference sequence). The CDR3 has 12 residues. The CDR3 loop reads CAWKEGYNIQYF. CDR3 sequence (DNA): TGTGCCTGGAAAGAGGGGTACAACATTCAGTACTTC.

The table lists this clone with a count of one. CDR3 in amino acids: CASSDTGNYGYTF. The CDR3 nucleotides are TGTGCCAGCAGTGATACTGGGAACTATGGCTACACCTTC. The V call is TRBV6-4, the J call TRBJ1-2; D gene uncertain. V was trimmed by 3 bases and J by 2 bases, leaving 7 bases between them. CDR1 is MRHNA and CDR2 is SNTAGT in the germline V gene. The CDR3 loop spans 13 amino acids.

This clone has a single count. The chain links TRBV7-9 to TRBJ2-7, with D perhaps TRBD1 or TRBD2 (5 bases each). V lost 3 bases and J lost 5, with 11 bases in between. Germline V gene lookup returns CDR1 SEHNR and CDR2 FQNEAQ (reference sequence). The CDR3 consists of 13 residues. This chain's CDR3 is CASSFYRDDEQYF. CDR3 sequence (DNA): TGTGCCAGCAGCTTTTACCGGGACGACGAGCAGTACTTC.

The chain employs TRBV7-9 and TRBJ2-3, with 15 bases that match TRBD2. The ends lost 0 bases at V and 0 bases at J; junction bases unmatched: 4. This CDR3 comprises 19 residues. Per the germline V gene, CDR1 is SEHNR and CDR2 is FQNEAQ (reference sequence). For the CDR3, the DNA is TGTGCCAGCAGCTTAGCGCGGACTAGCGGGAGGGAGAGCACAGATACGCAGTATTTT. Protein product: CASSLARTSGRESTDTQYF. Drawing the rest from reference TRBV7-9 and TRBJ2-3, the complete variable domain is DTGVSQNPRHKITKRGQNVTFRCDPISEHNRLYWYRQTLGQGPEFLTYFQNEAQLEKSRLLSDRFSAERPKGSFSTLEIQRTEQGDSAMYLCASSLARTSGRESTDTQYFGPGTRLTVL.

This rearrangement joins TRBV6-1 to TRBJ2-5; D unresolved. This CDR3 comprises 14 residues. CDR1 and CDR2 from the germline V gene are MNHNS and SASEGT. The V and J ends lost 3 bases and 4 bases respectively, with 12 bases between them. This chain's CDR3 is CASSDPRTGETQYF. In nucleotides, the CDR3 is TGTGCCAGCAGTGATCCTCGGACGGGAGAGACCCAGTACTTC.

This chain connects TRBV7-8 to TRBJ2-1, with 9 nucleotides matching TRBD1. The CDR3 runs to 16 residues. With V trimmed by 5 bases and J by 6 bases, 11 bases remained unmatched. Germline-derived CDR1 and CDR2 are SGHVS and FQNEAQ. CDR3 in amino acids: CASSLHRDRAVNEQFF. The CDR3 bases are TGTGCCAGCAGCCTACACCGGGACAGGGCTGTCAATGAGCAGTTCTTC.